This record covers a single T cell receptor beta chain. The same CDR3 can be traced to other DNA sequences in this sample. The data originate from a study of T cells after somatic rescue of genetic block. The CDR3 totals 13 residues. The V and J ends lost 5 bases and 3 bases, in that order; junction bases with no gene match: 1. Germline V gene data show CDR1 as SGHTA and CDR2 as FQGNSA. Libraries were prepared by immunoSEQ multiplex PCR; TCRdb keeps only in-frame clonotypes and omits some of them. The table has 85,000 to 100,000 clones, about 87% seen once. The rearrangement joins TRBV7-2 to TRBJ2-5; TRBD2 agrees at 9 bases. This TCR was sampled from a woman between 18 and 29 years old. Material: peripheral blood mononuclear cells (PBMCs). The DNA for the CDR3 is TGTGCCAGCAGCCGCGGGGGGGAAGAGACCCAGTACTTC. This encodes CASSRGGEETQYF.